This T cell receptor (beta chain) was captured in a study of T cell responses to AZD1222 COVID-19 vaccine. The CDR3 covers 17 residues. Trimming removed 1 base from V and 3 bases from J; junction bases left unmatched: 6. Germline V gene data show CDR1 as SGHAT and CDR2 as FQNNGV. The repertoire was sequenced with immunoSEQ multiplex PCR; TCRdb's copy has only in-frame clones and lacks some. The sample holds 100,000 to 120,000 clones, 70% to 90% seen once. Specimen: peripheral blood, collected 28 days after the second AZD1222 dose. The rearrangement links TRBV11-2 to TRBJ2-3; TRBD2 matches 11 bases. This receptor was taken from an adult who received the AZD1222 COVID-19 vaccine. The CDR3 here is CASSLVPTSGGTDTQYF. CDR3 nucleotides: TGTGCCAGCAGCTTAGTGCCAACTAGCGGGGGTACAGATACGCAGTATTTT.